This T cell receptor beta chain came from a study of CD8 T cells in Susac syndrome. RNA amounts of about 0.5 to 1 ug underwent reverse transcription with random hexamers. The TCR beta CDR3 was amplified by immunoSEQ multiplex PCR across 54 Vbeta, 13 Jbeta. TCRdb independently ran MiXCR on the immunoSEQ multiplex PCR reads; one entry per CDR3 protein. The sample lists a few hundred thousand distinct CDR3 sequences; approximately 90% were seen once. Germline values: CDR1 MNHEY, CDR2 SVGAGI. CDR3 length: 12 amino acids. V shed 5 bases and J shed 7 bases, with 11 bases lying between them. Material for sequencing was CD8+ T cells from PBMCs. The clonotype originates from a human donor with multiple sclerosis. The genes are TRBV6-5 and TRBJ1-1, with D tentatively TRBD1 (5 bases). CDR3 region: CASSGTGGEAFF. CDR3 DNA: TGTGCCAGCAGTGGGACCGGGGGTGAAGCTTTCTTT.